This note documents a single TCR beta chain sequence. The antigen is not known. The ends were cut back, 4 bases at V and 4 bases at J, with 13 bases in the middle. The germline V gene encodes CDR1 SQVTM and CDR2 ANQGSEA. The CDR3 is 13 amino acids. The TCR beta libraries used around 2 micrograms of genomic DNA that came from cryopreserved PBMCs. This record comes from a study of cytotoxic CD8 clonotypes in ibrutinib-treated CLL. On the study more broadly: Response samples were taken after a median approximately 13 months of treatment, range 6 to 36.

Points from the study as a whole: Progressing and sustained-remission patients had different sampling times. Public clonotypes, rarely seen, contracted or held steady on treatment.

The repertoire was sequenced with immunoSEQ multiplex PCR; TCRdb's copy has only in-frame clones and lacks some. The sample gives 100,000 or so clones, under 70% of which show up once; 37% is in the top ten. This sequence originates from a human donor with chronic lymphocytic leukemia. This chain uses TRBV29-1 with TRBJ1-1; D remains unclear. The source material was PBMCs, sampled after 24 months of ibrutinib treatment. The CDR3: CSVVSGMGTEAFF. CDR3 bases: TGCAGCGTTGTCTCGGGGATGGGCACTGAAGCTTTCTTT.